The clone carrying this T cell receptor beta chain was seen more than once but under ten times. Its specificity is unknown. These data are taken from a study of T cells in Graves' hyperthyroidism and ophthalmopathy. In the study overall: The initial diagnosis was the point when peripheral blood was collected, ahead of any treatment.

What was amplified from RNA transcripts were TCR beta CDR3 regions. The TCR CDR3 was amplified in a first-round RT-PCR using the HTBI primer set. TCRdb re-called the multiplex PCR reads through MiXCR, storing one row per CDR3 protein. The data contain 600,000 to 650,000 distinct CDR3 sequences, 20% of them singletons. The CDR3 is 16 residues long. The J segment lost 4 bases and the V segment lost 1 base, leaving 7 bases of the junction unmatched. CDR1 and CDR2 from the germline V gene are LNHNV and YYDKDF (reference sequence). Study-wide points: A model of 13 V-J features distinguished ophthalmopathy from stable hyperthyroidism. Ophthalmopathy was predicted by the model a median of approximately 6 months ahead of onset.

This clonotype was obtained from a young man with Graves' ophthalmopathy. Sample: blood. The genes are TRBV15 and TRBJ2-5; TRBD2 matches at 9 bases. CDR3 protein: CATSRGWREGGETQYF. CDR3 sequence (DNA): TGTGCCACCAGCAGAGGCTGGCGGGAGGGCGGAGAGACCCAGTACTTC.